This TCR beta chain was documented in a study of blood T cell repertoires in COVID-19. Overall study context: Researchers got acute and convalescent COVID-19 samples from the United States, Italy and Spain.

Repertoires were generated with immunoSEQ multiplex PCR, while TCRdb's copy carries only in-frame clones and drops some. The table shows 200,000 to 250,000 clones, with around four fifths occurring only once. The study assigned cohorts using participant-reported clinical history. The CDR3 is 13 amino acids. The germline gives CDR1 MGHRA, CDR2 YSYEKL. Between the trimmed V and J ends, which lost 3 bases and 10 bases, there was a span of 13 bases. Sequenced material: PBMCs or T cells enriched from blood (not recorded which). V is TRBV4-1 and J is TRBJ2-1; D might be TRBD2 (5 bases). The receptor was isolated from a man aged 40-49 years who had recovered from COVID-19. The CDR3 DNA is TGCGCCAGCAGCCATGTCGGGATTAACGAGCAGTTCTTC. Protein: CASSHVGINEQFF.